The following is a TCR beta chain sequence with its context. The junction differs from germline at one of its ends, possibly a read error. CDR1 and CDR2 (germline): DFQATT, SNEGSKA (reference sequence). CDR3 length equals 16 residues. This sample is drawn from a study of glioma-infiltrating T cells. Using RNA template, CDR3s of TCR alpha and beta were amplified with iRepertoire arm-PCR. TCRdb passed the multiplex PCR reads through MiXCR, listing each CDR3 protein once. The table includes about 44,000 distinct CDR3 sequences, approximately 20% detected once. Sequencing was carried out using glioma tissue, nonneoplastic brain tissue, or PBMCs (not recorded which). This TCR was recovered from a human donor with low-grade glioma or glioblastoma, undergoing nonglioma brain surgery, or in good health (not recorded which). V is TRBV20-1 and J is TRBJ2-1, with no clear D. CDR3 residues: CSAKDGWVSSYNEQFF. CDR3 in DNA: TGCAGTGCTAAAGATGGTTGGGTTAGCTCCTACAATGAGCAGTTTTTC.